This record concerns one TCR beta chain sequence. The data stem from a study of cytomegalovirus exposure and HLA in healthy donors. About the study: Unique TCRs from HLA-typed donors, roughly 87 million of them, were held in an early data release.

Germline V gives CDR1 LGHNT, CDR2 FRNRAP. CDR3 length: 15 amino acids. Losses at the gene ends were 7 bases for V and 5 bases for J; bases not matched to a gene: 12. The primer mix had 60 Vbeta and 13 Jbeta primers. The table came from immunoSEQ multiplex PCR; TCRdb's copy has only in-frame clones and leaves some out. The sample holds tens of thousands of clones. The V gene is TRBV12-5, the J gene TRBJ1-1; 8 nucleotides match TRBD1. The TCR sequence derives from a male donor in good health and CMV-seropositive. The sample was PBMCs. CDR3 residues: CASAPTDRVWTEAFF. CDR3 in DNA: TGTGCTAGTGCCCCGACGGACAGGGTCTGGACTGAAGCTTTCTTT.